The rows below give T cell receptor beta chains drawn from one sample of a study of identical twins. TCRdb analysed the 5' RACE reads with MiXCR anew, one entry per CDR3 protein. This sample has 200,000 to 250,000 distinct CDR3 sequences, with about 7.5% found just once. The same sample was also used in a study of yellow fever vaccine responses in identical twins.

Sequencing used memory (CD45RO+) T cells sorted from blood. The origin of the receptors is a woman aged 18-29 years in good health. The CDR3 runs from the conserved cysteine through the conserved F or W. The order of the fields is V gene, D gene, J gene, clone size, CDR3 protein. The D gene is left open where the match is weak. Clone size is not always given. Where it is, it says once, few, many or a class for expanded clones.

>TRBV16|.|TRBJ2-1|few
CASSQRTRHEYNEQFF
>TRBV9|TRBD2|TRBJ2-1|.
CASSVAGLAVREDNEQFF
>TRBV3-1|TRBD1|TRBJ2-5|once
CASSLQGARETQYF
>TRBV12-3/TRBV12-4|.|TRBJ2-7|many
CASSLVWTHEQYF
>TRBV5-1|.|TRBJ1-1|many
CASSPGTGTEAFF
>TRBV27|.|TRBJ2-4|many
CASSSPGGGERNIQYF
>TRBV5-5|.|TRBJ2-5|.
CASSPRTNQETQYF
>TRBV4-3|TRBD2|TRBJ2-1|many
CASSQEVVGLAGDANEQFF
>TRBV7-6|TRBD2|TRBJ2-5|few
CASSLVSGGFQETQYF
>TRBV4-3|.|TRBJ2-3|.
CASSQGVLAPTDTQYF
>TRBV5-1|TRBD1|TRBJ1-5|many
CASSLFGTGDNQPQHF
>TRBV5-1|.|TRBJ2-1|many
CASSHSGAVENEQFF
>TRBV5-1|.|TRBJ1-2|many
CASSRDEINYGYTF
>TRBV7-9|TRBD1|TRBJ1-6|many
CASSTGVDSPLHF
>TRBV3-1|.|TRBJ2-7|many
CASSPTTPYEQYF
>TRBV4-1|.|TRBJ2-5|few
CASSQPQETQYF
>TRBV28|.|TRBJ1-5|few
CASSFSQGNSNQPQHF
>TRBV10-3|.|TRBJ2-7|.
CAISEVNLGTYEQYF
>TRBV6-2/TRBV6-3|.|TRBJ2-3|.
CASSYSKQSTDTQYF
>TRBV5-1|.|TRBJ1-2|few
CASSLDGGLDGYTF
>TRBV29-1|.|TRBJ2-7|many
CSVEDFDEQYF
>TRBV11-1|TRBD2|TRBJ2-1|few
CASSLEPGLAGTYNEQFF
>TRBV6-5|TRBD1|TRBJ2-2|many
CASSYQTGTGELFF
>TRBV20-1|TRBD2|TRBJ2-3|.
CSAGPLAGGRGDTQYF
>TRBV5-4|.|TRBJ2-7|few
CASSLYSLNHEQYF
>TRBV25-1|TRBD1|TRBJ1-4|.
CASSEWRFRDSNEKLFF
>TRBV7-2|.|TRBJ1-6|.
CASSLVGGSGSPLHF
>TRBV4-3|TRBD1|TRBJ2-1|many
CASSQAWGQGYGGEQFF
>TRBV11-2|TRBD2|TRBJ2-5|.
CASSSSGGSRETQYF
>TRBV10-3|.|TRBJ2-7|.
CAIGSWKRYEQYF
>TRBV12-3/TRBV12-4|TRBD2|TRBJ2-5|.
CASSLGSGGAWETQYF
>TRBV21-1|.|TRBJ1-5|.
CASSKDGVQEQPQHF
>TRBV7-2|.|TRBJ2-7|.
CASSKEGGSFSEQYF